The 19 T cell receptor beta chains listed next were all sequenced from one sample in a study of T-cell reconstitution after alpha-beta-depleted transplantation in children. Unique molecular identifiers were built into the TCRbeta library. Using its own MiXCR run on the PCR reads, TCRdb lists one record per CDR3 protein. The sample holds approximately 500,000 distinct CDR3 sequences, around 27% seen once. Sequencing used PBMCs, obtained before TCRalphabeta/CD19-depleted stem cell transplant. Receptors were obtained from a boy less than two years old with Wiskott-Aldrich syndrome, due to receive a stem cell transplant.

The J gene is TRBJ1-5, the V gene TRBV9; a possible D gene is TRBD1 (6 bases). Trimming removed 0 bases from V and 6 bases from J, with 10 bases in between. CDR1 is SGDLS, CDR2 YYNGEE, per germline. The CDR3 covers 14 residues. The CDR3 protein is CASSVDGGLQPQHF. The CDR3, as DNA: TGTGCCAGCAGCGTAGATGGGGGCCTTCAGCCCCAGCATTTT.

This sequence joins TRBV5-6 and TRBJ2-7; 7 bases align to TRBD2. Unmatched junction bases numbered 4, after V lost 3 bases and J lost 4 bases. There are 13 residues in the CDR3. Germline V gene data show CDR1 as SGHDT and CDR2 as YYEEEE. The CDR3 region has the DNA TGTGCCAGCAGCTCACTAGCGCCGTACGAGCAGTACTTC. This translates into CASSSLAPYEQYF.

This clonotype occurred a few times. The chain joins TRBV12-3 or TRBV12-4 to TRBJ2-7; TRBD2 agrees at 8 bases. The CDR3 spans 15 residues. J was trimmed by 1 base and V by 4 bases; bases with no gene match: 6. The CDR3, as DNA: TGTGCCAGCAGTTCGGATACTAGCGGATCCTACGAGCAGTACTTC. It translates to CASSSDTSGSYEQYF.

This clonotype has just a few counts. The chain joins TRBV4-2 to TRBJ2-2; TRBD2 agrees at 9 bases. Unmatched junction bases numbered 9, after V lost 1 base and J lost 6 bases. CDR3 length equals 17 residues. Germline V CDR1 and CDR2: LGHNA, YNFKEQ. DNA for the CDR3: TGTGCCAGCAGCCAAGTCGTAGCGGGAGAAGAAGCCGGGGAGCTGTTTTTT. Translating it yields CASSQVVAGEEAGELFF.

This clonotype has only a few counts. The rearrangement uses TRBV27 and TRBJ2-1; TRBD2 matches 9 bases. The CDR3 totals 15 residues. J gave up 12 bases and V 2 bases, and 11 bases lay outside the gene matches. Germline-derived CDR1 and CDR2 are MNHEY and SMNVEV (reference sequence). This chain's CDR3 is CASSLRASGKIRQFF. DNA of the CDR3: TGTGCCAGCAGTTTAAGGGCTAGCGGGAAAATTCGGCAGTTCTTC.

This clonotype has only a few counts. The chain links TRBV12-3 or TRBV12-4 to TRBJ1-1; 8 bases map to TRBD1. The CDR3 loop spans 13 amino acids. V was pared by 5 bases and J by 10 bases, with 9 bases of the junction left unmatched. The CDR3 sequence is CASSPRTGLRAFF. CDR3 bases: TGTGCCAGCAGTCCTAGGACAGGGCTGAGAGCTTTCTTT.

This clonotype was seen more than once but under ten times. The V gene is TRBV19, the J gene TRBJ2-1; 11 bases match TRBD1. CDR1 LNHDA and CDR2 SQIVND come from the germline V gene (reference sequence). The CDR3 has 15 amino acids. J was trimmed by 2 bases and V by 3 bases; bases with no gene match: 0. The CDR3 here is CASSMGQGAYNEQFF. CDR3 bases: TGTGCCAGTAGTATGGGACAGGGGGCCTACAATGAGCAGTTCTTC.

The chain uses TRBV5-1 and TRBJ1-1, with D unclear. V lost 1 base, J lost 1 base, and 14 bases lay in between. The germline V gene has CDR1 SGHRS and CDR2 YFSETQ. The CDR3 is made up of 16 amino acids. CDR3 DNA sequence: TGCGCCAGCAGCTTGCTACTCCCTACGCCGAACACTGAAGCTTTCTTT. It translates to CASSLLLPTPNTEAFF.

This clonotype has a handful of counts. The chain uses TRBV5-1 and TRBJ2-3, with D perhaps TRBD2 (5 bases). The CDR3 extends over 14 amino acids. V was shortened by 4 bases and J by 8 bases, with 17 bases between the two germline ends. The germline CDR1 and CDR2 sequences are SGHRS and YFSETQ. The CDR3, as DNA: TGCGCCAGCAGCGCGCTAGGGAGTTTAGGTACGCAGTATTTT. It yields the protein CASSALGSLGTQYF.

This clonotype was seen only a few times. V is TRBV6-6 and J is TRBJ1-1; 7 bases align to TRBD1. Germline trimming cut 10 bases from V and 6 bases from J; bases unmatched to any gene: 11. This CDR3 is built from 13 residues. Germline assignment: CDR1 MNHNY and CDR2 SVGAGI (reference sequence). The CDR3 nucleotides are TGTGCCACATTAGGGGAGGGGGCGTCTGAAGCTTTCTTT. Translation: CATLGEGASEAFF.

V and J are TRBV18 and TRBJ2-5; 7 bases line up with TRBD1. This CDR3 is built from 15 residues. In germline, CDR1 is KGHSH, CDR2 LQKENI. V dropped 4 bases and J dropped 5; count of bases not matched to a gene: 10. The CDR3 protein is CASSRQQGFSETQYF. In DNA form, the CDR3 reads TGTGCCAGCTCACGACAACAGGGGTTCTCGGAGACCCAGTACTTC.

This rearrangement joins TRBV11-2 to TRBJ2-1; no reliable D call. The germline V and J ends were trimmed by 2 bases and 7 bases, with 9 bases remaining between them. Germline V lookup: CDR1 SGHAT, CDR2 FQNNGV. This CDR3 has 13 amino acids. The CDR3 reads CASSLRWRNEQFF. CDR3 sequence (DNA): TGTGCCAGCAGCTTAAGGTGGCGGAATGAGCAGTTCTTC.

The rearrangement joins TRBV6-2 or TRBV6-3 to TRBJ2-1, with TRBD2 matching 11 bases. Per germline, CDR1 MNHEY and CDR2 SVGEGT. The CDR3 is 14 amino acids. The V gene end was trimmed by 6 bases and the J gene end by 11 bases; junction bases not matched to a gene: 9. The CDR3 DNA reads as TGTGCCAGCAGCCCTTCGACTAGCGGGGATAAGCAGTTCTTC. Amino acid sequence: CASSPSTSGDKQFF.

This clonotype was found a few times. The chain links TRBV7-2 to TRBJ1-2, with TRBD1 matching over 11 bases. Germline CDR1 is SGHTA and CDR2 is FQGNSA. CDR3 length: 15 amino acids. The junction had 6 bases not matched to a gene; V was cut back by 2 bases and J by 7 bases. The CDR3 here is CASSLWDRGGGGYTF. CDR3 coding DNA: TGTGCCAGCAGCTTATGGGACAGGGGGGGGGGTGGCTACACCTTC.

In its sample, this clonotype was seen a few times. The rearrangement joins TRBV6-5 to TRBJ1-1; D gene uncertain. This CDR3 is built from 15 residues. V was cut by 0 bases and J by 1 base, with 9 bases left in between. Per the germline V gene, CDR1 is MNHEY and CDR2 is SVGAGI. CDR3 nucleotide sequence: TGTGCCAGCAGTTACTCTCGTGCCTCGAACACTGAAGCTTTCTTT. This translates into CASSYSRASNTEAFF.

This clonotype was seen only once. The genes are TRBV5-1 and TRBJ2-1; 11 bases are a match to TRBD2. The CDR3 runs 16 residues. Germline V CDR1 and CDR2: SGHRS, YFSETQ. After removal of 4 bases from V and 4 bases from J, the junction contained 7 bases not matched to a gene. CDR3 sequence: CASSILGLAAYNEQFF. The CDR3 DNA reads TGCGCCAGCAGCATTTTGGGACTAGCGGCATACAATGAGCAGTTCTTC. The full variable domain, rest sourced from reference TRBV5-1 and TRBJ2-1, is KAGVTQTPRYLIKTRGQQVTLSCSPISGHRSVSWYQQTPGQGLQFLFEYFSETQRNKGNFPGRFSGRQFSNSRSEMNVSTLELGDSALYLCASSILGLAAYNEQFFGPGTRLTVL.

The chain has TRBV29-1 and TRBJ2-5, with D maybe TRBD1 (7 bases). V shed 8 bases and J shed 5 bases, with 12 bases lying between them. In germline, CDR1 is SQVTM, CDR2 ANQGSEA. This CDR3 contains 11 residues. CDR3 coding DNA: TGCAGCCCGACAGGGAGGGAGACCCAGTACTTC. Translated: CSPTGRETQYF.

This chain connects TRBV20-1 to TRBJ1-4; 7 bases are shared with TRBD1. The CDR3 extends over 13 amino acids. V lost 6 bases, J lost 4 bases, and 5 bases stayed unmatched. Germline V gene data show CDR1 as DFQATT and CDR2 as SNEGSKA (reference sequence). The CDR3 DNA reads as TGCAGTGCCCAGGGGGGAATTAATGAAAAACTGTTTTTT. Protein sequence: CSAQGGINEKLFF.

This chain joins TRBV20-1 and TRBJ2-5; D unresolved. Looked up from germline, CDR1 is DFQATT and CDR2 is SNEGSKA (reference sequence). The CDR3 contains 14 residues. Trimming took 1 base from V and 1 from J, leaving 10 bases between them. CDR3: CSARVSTVQETQYF. CDR3 bases: TGCAGTGCTAGAGTTAGCACTGTCCAAGAGACCCAGTACTTC.